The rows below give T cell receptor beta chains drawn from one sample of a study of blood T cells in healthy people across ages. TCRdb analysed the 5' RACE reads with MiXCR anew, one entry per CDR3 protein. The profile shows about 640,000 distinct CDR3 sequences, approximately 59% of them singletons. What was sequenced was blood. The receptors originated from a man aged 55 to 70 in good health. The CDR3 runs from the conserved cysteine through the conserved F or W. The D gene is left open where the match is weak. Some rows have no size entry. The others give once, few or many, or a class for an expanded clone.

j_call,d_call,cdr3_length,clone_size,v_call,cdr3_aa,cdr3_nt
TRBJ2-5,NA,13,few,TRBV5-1,CASGRDGARTQYF,TGCGCCAGCGGAAGGGACGGGGCTCGGACCCAGTACTTC
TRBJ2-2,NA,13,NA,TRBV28,CASGTTNTGELFF,TGTGCCAGCGGCACAACCAACACCGGGGAGCTGTTTTTT
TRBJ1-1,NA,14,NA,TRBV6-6,CASTPGGGNTEAFF,TGTGCCAGCACTCCCGGCGGGGGGAACACTGAAGCTTTCTTT
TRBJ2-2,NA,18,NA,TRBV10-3,CASSIRDTKEVNTGELFF,TGTGCCAGCTCGATCCGGGACACTAAGGAGGTGAACACCGGGGAGCTGTTTTTT
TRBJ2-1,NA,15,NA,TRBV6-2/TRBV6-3,CASNKARISYNEQFF,TGTGCCAGCAACAAAGCGAGGATCTCCTACAATGAGCAGTTCTTC
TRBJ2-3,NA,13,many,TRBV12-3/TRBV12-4,CASREGAGDTQYF,TGTGCCAGCAGGGAAGGGGCTGGAGATACGCAGTATTTT
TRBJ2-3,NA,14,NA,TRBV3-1,CASSPGQLADTQYF,TGTGCCAGCAGCCCCGGACAACTGGCAGATACGCAGTATTTT
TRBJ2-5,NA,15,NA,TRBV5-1,CASSHGTPWEETQYF,TGCGCCAGCAGCCACGGGACCCCCTGGGAAGAGACCCAGTACTTC
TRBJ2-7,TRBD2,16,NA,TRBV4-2,CASSQQQRGSYNEQYF,TGTGCCAGCAGCCAACAACAGCGGGGCTCCTACAATGAGCAGTACTTC
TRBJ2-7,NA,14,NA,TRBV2,CASFRGGTGPPPYF,TGTGCCAGTTTTCGGGGAGGCACAGGGCCCCCTCCGTACTTC
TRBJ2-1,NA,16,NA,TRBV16,CASSQGAGPTYNEQFF,TGTGCCAGCAGCCAAGGCGCGGGGCCAACCTACAATGAGCAGTTCTTC
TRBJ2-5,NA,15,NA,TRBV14,CASSQFNAAQETLYF,TGTGCCAGCAGCCAATTTAATGCAGCCCAAGAGACCCTGTACTTC
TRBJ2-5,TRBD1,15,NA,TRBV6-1,CASSGAGGRGETQYF,TGTGCCAGCAGTGGGGCAGGGGGCAGAGGAGAGACCCAGTACTTC
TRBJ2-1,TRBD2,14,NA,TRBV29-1,CSAWDSGGGNEQFF,TGCAGCGCCTGGGACAGCGGGGGGGGGAATGAGCAGTTCTTC
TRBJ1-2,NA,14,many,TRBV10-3,CAISRTEQRYGYTF,TGTGCCATCAGTCGGACAGAGCAACGCTATGGCTACACCTTC
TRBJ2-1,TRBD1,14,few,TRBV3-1,CASSRTGGYNEQFF,TGTGCCAGCAGCCGGACAGGGGGGTACAATGAGCAGTTCTTC
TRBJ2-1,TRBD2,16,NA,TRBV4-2,CASSQEPSGGWDEQFF,TGTGCCAGCAGCCAAGAACCTAGCGGGGGGTGGGATGAGCAGTTCTTC
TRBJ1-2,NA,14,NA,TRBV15,CATSPPRDRYGYTF,TGTGCCACCAGCCCCCCAAGGGACCGCTATGGCTACACCTTC
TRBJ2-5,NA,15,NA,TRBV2,CASSEVGTPSGTQYF,TGTGCCAGCAGTGAAGTCGGGACACCTTCGGGGACCCAGTACTTC
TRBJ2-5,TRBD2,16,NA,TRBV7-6,CASSLAAGSGGSEQYF,TGTGCCAGCAGCTTAGCCGCGGGTAGCGGGGGGTCTGAGCAGTACTTC
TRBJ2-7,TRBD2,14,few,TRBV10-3,CAIGGGASSYEQYF,TGTGCCATTGGCGGGGGGGCGAGCTCCTACGAGCAGTACTTC
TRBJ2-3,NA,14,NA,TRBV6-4,CASSEGGGTGTQYF,TGTGCCAGCAGTGAAGGAGGGGGAACTGGTACGCAGTATTTT